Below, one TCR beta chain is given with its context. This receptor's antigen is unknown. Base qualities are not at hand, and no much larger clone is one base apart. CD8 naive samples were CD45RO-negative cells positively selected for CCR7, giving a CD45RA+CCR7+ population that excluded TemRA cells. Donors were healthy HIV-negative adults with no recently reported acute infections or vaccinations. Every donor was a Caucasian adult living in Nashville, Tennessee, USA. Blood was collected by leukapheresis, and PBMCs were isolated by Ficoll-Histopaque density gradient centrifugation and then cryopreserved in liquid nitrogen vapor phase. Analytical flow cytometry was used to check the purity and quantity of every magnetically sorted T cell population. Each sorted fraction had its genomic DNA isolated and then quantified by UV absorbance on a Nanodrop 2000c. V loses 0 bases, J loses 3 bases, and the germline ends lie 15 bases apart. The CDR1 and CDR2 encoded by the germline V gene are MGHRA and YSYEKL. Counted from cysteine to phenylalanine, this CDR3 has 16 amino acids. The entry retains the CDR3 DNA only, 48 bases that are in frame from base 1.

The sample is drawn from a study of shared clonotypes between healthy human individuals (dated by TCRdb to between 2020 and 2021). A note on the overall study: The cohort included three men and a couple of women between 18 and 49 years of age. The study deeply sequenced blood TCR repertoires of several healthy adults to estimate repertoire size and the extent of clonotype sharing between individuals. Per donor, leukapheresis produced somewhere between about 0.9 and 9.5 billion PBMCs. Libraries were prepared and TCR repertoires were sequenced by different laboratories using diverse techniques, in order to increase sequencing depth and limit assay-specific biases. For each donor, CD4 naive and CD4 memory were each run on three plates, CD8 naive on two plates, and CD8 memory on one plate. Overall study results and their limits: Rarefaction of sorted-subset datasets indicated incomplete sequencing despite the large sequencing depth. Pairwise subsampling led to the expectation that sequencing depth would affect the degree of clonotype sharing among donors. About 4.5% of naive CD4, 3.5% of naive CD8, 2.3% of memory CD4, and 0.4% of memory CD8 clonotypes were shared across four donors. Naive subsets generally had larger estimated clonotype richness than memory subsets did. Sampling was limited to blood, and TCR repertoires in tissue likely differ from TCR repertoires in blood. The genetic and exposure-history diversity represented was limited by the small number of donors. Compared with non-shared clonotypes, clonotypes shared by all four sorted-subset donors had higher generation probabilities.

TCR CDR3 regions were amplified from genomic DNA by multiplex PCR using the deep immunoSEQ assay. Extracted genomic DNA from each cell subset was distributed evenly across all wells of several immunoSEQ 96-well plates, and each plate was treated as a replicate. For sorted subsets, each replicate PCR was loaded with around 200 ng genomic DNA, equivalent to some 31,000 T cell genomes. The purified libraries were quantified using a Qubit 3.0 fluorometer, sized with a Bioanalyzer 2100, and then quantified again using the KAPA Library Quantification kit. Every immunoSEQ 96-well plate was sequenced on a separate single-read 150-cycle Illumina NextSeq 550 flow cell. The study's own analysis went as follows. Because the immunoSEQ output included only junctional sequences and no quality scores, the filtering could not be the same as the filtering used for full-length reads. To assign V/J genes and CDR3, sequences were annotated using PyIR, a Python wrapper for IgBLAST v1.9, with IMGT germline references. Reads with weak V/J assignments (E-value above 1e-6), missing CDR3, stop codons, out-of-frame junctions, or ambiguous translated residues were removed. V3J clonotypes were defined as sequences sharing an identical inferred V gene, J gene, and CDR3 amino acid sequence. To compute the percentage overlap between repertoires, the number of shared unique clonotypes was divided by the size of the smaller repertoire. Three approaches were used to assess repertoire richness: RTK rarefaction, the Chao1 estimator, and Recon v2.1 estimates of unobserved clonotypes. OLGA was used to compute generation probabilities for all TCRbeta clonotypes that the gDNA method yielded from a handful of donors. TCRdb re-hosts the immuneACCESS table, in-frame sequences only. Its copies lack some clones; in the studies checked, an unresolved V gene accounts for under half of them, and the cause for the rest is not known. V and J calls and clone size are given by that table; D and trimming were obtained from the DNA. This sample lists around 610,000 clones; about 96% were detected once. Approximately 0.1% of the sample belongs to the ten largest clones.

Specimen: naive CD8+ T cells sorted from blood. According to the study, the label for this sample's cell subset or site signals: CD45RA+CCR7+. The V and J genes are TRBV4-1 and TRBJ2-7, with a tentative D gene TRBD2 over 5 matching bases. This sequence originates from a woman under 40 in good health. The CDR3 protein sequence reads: CASSQDSELRGYEQYF. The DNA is TGCGCCAGCAGCCAAGATTCCGAACTACGGGGCTACGAGCAGTACTTC.